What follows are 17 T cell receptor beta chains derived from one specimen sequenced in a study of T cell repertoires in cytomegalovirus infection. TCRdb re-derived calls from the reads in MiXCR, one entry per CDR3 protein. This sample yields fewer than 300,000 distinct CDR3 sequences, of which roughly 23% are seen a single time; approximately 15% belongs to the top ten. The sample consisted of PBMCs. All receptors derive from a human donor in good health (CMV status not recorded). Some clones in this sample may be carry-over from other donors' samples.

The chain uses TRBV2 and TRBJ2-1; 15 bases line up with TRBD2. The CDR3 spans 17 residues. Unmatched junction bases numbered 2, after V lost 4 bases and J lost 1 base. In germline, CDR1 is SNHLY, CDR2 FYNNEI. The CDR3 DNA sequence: TGTGCCAGCAGTGTCGGACTAGCGGGGGGGTCCTACAATGAGCAGTTCTTC. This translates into CASSVGLAGGSYNEQFF.

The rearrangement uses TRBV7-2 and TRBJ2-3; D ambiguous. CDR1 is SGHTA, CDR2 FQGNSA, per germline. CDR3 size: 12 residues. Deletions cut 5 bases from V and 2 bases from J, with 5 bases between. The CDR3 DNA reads TGTGCCAGCAGCATCCTCACAGATACGCAGTATTTT. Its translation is CASSILTDTQYF.

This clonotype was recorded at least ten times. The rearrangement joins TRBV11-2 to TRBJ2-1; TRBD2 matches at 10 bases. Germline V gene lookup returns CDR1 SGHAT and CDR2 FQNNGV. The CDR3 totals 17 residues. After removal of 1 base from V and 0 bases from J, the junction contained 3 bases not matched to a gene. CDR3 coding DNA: TGTGCCAGCAGCTTAGGGGCTAGCGGGAGCTCCTACAATGAGCAGTTCTTC. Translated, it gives CASSLGASGSSYNEQFF. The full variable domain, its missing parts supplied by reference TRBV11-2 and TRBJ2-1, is EAGVAQSPRYKIIEKRQSVAFWCNPISGHATLYWYQQILGQGPKLLIQFQNNGVVDDSQLPKDRFSAERLKGVDSTLKIQPAKLEDSAVYLCASSLGASGSSYNEQFFGPGTRLTVL.

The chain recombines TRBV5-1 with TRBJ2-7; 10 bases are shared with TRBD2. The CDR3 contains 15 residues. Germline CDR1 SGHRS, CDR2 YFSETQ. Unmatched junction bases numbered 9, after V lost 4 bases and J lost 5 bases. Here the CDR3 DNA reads TGCGCCAGCAGCCCCGGGGCTAGCGGGAGCCACGAGCAGTACTTC. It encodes CASSPGASGSHEQYF.

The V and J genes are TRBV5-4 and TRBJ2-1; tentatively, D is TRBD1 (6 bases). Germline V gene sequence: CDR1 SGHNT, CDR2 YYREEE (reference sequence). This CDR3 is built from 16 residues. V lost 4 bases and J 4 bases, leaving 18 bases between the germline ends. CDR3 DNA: TGTGCCAGCAGCCACACCCGAGGGGGTAGATACAATGAGCAGTTCTTC. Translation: CASSHTRGGRYNEQFF. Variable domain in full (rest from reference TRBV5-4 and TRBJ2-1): ETGVTQSPTHLIKTRGQQVTLRCSSQSGHNTVSWYQQALGQGPQFIFQYYREEENGRGNFPPRFSGLQFPNYSSELNVNALELDDSALYLCASSHTRGGRYNEQFFGPGTRLTVL.

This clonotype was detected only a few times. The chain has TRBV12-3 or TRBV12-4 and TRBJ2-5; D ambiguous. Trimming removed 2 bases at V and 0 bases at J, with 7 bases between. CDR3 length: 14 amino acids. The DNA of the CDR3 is TGTGCCAGCAGTTTAATGCCAAACCAAGAGACCCAGTACTTC. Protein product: CASSLMPNQETQYF.

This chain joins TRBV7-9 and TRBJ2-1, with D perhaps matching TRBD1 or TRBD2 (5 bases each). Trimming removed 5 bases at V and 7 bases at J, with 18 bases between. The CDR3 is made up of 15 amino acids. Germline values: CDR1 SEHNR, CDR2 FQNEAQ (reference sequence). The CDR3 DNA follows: TGTGCCAGCAGCCGGGCCGGGACGCCTATTAATGAGCAGTTCTTC. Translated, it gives CASSRAGTPINEQFF.

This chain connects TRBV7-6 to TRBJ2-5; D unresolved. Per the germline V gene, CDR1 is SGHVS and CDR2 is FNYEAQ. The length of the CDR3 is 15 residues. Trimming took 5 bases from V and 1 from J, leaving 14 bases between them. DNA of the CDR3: TGTGCCAGCAGCATCCGAGAAGGACCCCAAGAGACCCAGTACTTC. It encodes CASSIREGPQETQYF.

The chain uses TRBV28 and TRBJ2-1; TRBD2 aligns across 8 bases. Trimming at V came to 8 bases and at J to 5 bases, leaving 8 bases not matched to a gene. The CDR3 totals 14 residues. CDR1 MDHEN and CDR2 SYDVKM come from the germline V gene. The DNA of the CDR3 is TGTGCCAGCCTGCCGGGGGGGGCTAACAATGAGCAGTTCTTC. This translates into CASLPGGANNEQFF. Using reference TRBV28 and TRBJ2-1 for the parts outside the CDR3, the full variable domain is DVKVTQSSRYLVKRTGEKVFLECVQDMDHENMFWYRQDPGLGLRLIYFSYDVKMKEKGDIPEGYSVSREKKERFSLILESASTNQTSMYLCASLPGGANNEQFFGPGTRLTVL.

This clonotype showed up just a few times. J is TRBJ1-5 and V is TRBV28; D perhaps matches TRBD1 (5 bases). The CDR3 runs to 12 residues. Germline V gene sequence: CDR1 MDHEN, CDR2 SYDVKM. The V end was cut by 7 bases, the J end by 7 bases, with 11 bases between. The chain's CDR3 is CASNQGNQPQHF. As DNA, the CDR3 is TGTGCCAGCAACCAGGGAAACCAGCCCCAGCATTTT.

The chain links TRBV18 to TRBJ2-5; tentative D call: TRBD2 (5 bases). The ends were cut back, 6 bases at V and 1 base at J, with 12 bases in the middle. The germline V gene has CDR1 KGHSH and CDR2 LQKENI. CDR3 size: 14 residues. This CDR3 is CASSSLTSQETQYF. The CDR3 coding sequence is TGTGCCAGCTCGAGCCTTACTAGCCAAGAGACCCAGTACTTC.

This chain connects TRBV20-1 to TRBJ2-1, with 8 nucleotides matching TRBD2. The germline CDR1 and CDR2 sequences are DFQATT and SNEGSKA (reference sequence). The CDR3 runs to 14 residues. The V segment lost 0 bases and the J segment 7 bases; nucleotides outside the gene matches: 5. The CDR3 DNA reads TGCAGTGCTAGAGATTTTCGCGGGGGGAATGAGCAGTTCTTC. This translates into CSARDFRGGNEQFF.

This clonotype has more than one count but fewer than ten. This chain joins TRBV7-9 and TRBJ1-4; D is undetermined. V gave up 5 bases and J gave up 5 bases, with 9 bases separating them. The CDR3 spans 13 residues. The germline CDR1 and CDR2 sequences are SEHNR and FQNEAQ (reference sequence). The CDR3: CASSPGVNEKLFF. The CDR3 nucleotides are TGTGCCAGCAGCCCTGGAGTGAATGAAAAACTGTTTTTT.

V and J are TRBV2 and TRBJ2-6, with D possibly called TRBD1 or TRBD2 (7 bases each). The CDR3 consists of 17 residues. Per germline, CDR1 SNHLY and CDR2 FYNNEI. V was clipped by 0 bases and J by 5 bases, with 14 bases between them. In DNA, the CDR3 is TGTGCCAGCAGTGAAGCGCGGGGAGGGGGCTGGGCCAACGTCCTGACTTTC. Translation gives CASSEARGGGWANVLTF.

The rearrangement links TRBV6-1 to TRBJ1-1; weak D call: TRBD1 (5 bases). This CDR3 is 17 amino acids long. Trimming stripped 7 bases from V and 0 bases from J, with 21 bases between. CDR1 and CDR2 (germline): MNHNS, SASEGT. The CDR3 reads CASTPGTGRGMNTEAFF. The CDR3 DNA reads TGTGCCAGCACCCCAGGGACGGGTCGGGGCATGAACACTGAAGCTTTCTTT.

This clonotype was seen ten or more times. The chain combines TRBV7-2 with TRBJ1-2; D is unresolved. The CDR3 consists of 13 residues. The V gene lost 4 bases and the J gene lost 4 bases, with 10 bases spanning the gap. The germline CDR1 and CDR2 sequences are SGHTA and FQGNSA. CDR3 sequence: CASSSRRGYGYTF. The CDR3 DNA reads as TGTGCCAGCAGCTCCCGGAGAGGCTATGGCTACACCTTC.

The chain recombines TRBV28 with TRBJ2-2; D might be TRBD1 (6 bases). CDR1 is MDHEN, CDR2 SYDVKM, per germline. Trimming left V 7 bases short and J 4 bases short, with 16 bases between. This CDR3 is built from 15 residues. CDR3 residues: CASTLQGRGTGELFF. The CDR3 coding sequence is TGTGCCAGCACGTTACAGGGTAGGGGCACCGGGGAGCTGTTTTTT.